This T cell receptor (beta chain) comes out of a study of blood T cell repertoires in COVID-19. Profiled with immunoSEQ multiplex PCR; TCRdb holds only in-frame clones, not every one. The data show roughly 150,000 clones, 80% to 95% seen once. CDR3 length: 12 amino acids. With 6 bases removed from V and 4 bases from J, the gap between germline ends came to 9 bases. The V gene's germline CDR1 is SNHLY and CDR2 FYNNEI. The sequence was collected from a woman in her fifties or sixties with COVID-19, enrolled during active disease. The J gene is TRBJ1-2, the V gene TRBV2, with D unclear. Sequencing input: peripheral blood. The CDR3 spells CASSTTSYGYTF. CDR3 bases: TGTGCCAGCAGCACCACTTCCTATGGCTACACCTTC.